The entry that follows covers one TCR beta chain sequence. The PCR used 60 Vbeta and 13 Jbeta primers. TCRdb's table, derived via immunoSEQ multiplex PCR, lists solely in-frame clones and lacks some. The table lists about 130,000 clones, around 80% of them singletons. At sampling all donors were nominally healthy, likely with unrecorded immune exposures. The data derive from a study of cytomegalovirus exposure and HLA in healthy donors. This TCR came from a man aged 30 to 45 in good health and CMV-seronegative. Sample: PBMCs.

The CDR3 coding sequence is TGTGCCAGCAGCCAAGTGTCGGGTAGCGGGAGAGGCACAGATACGCAGTATTTT. This encodes CASSQVSGSGRGTDTQYF. The genes are TRBV4-2 and TRBJ2-3; TRBD2 aligns across 9 bases. V shed 1 base and J 1 base; nucleotides not matched to a gene: 9. From germline, CDR1 is LGHNA and CDR2 YNFKEQ. The CDR3 is 18 amino acids.